This entry lists 27 T cell receptor beta chains sequenced from one sample in a study of T cell clonality in common variable immunodeficiency. Study-wide results and caveats: Common variable immunodeficiency TCR beta sequences reportedly had fewer deletions and N-nucleotide insertions.

The antigens these receptors bind are not known. Assay used: immunoSEQ multiplex PCR; TCRdb lists only in-frame clones, some missing. The sample is made up of around 33,000 clones, none counted only once. Sequenced: peripheral blood mononuclear cells. The receptor set was obtained from a human donor with common variable immunodeficiency.

This clone was recorded a few times. The CDR3 end lies 3 residues beyond the end of the read and is filled in from the germline J gene. The rearrangement joins TRBV29-1 to TRBJ1-4; 9 bases align to TRBD1. CDR1 and CDR2 (germline): SQVTM, ANQGSEA. This CDR3 spans 12 amino acids. The DNA read from the CDR3 is TGCAGCGCGGGGGGACAGGGTCTTAAA. Translating gives CSAGGQGLK. The whole CDR3 protein is CSAGGQGLKLFF.

This clone was observed a few times. The sequence runs out 3 residues before the end of the CDR3; the remainder is reconstructed from the germline J gene. This rearrangement joins TRBV7-8 to TRBJ1-5; a weak D match, TRBD1 (5 bases). V was cut by 5 bases and J by 4 bases, with 15 bases left in between. CDR1 SGHVS and CDR2 FQNEAQ come from the germline V gene. The CDR3 extends over 15 amino acids. Incomplete CDR3 DNA: TGTGCCAGCAGCCCGGATGTAGCAGGGAATCAGCCC. This codes for CASSPDVAGNQP. The full CDR3 reads CASSPDVAGNQPQHF.

This clone appeared many times. The read halts 3 residues ahead of the CDR3 end, with the missing end drawn from the germline J gene. The chain joins TRBV7-9 to TRBJ2-7; 9 bases match TRBD1. This CDR3 has 15 amino acids. CDR1 and CDR2 (germline): SEHNR, FQNEAQ (reference sequence). Trimming cost V 2 bases and J 3 bases; bases outside gene matches: 5. This CDR3 reads CASSLTGTGLYEQYF. CDR3 DNA (partial): TGTGCCAGCAGCTTAACCGGGACAGGGCTCTACGAG.

This clone was observed at least ten times. The sequenced fragment ends 3 residues before the CDR3 boundary, so the rest is inferred from the germline J gene. The V and J genes are TRBV2 and TRBJ2-7; 10 bases fit TRBD2. CDR1 is SNHLY, CDR2 FYNNEI, per germline. After removal of 4 bases from V and 2 bases from J, the junction contained 17 bases not matched to a gene. This CDR3 region has 19 residues. The covered CDR3 bases are TGTGCCAGCAGTGGGCTAGCGGGAGTACCGCGGGCCGCTACCTACGAG. Its protein product is CASSGLAGVPRAATYE. The full CDR3 is CASSGLAGVPRAATYEQYF.

This clone was seen at least ten times. Coverage ceases 3 residues before the CDR3 finishes, and the germline J gene fills in the end. This chain joins TRBV7-2 and TRBJ2-3; perhaps TRBD2 as D (5 bases). V was cut by 5 bases and J by 6 bases, with 15 bases left in between. Germline lookup yields CDR1 SGHTA and CDR2 FQGNSA. The CDR3 extends over 14 amino acids. CDR3 bases read: TGTGCCAGCAGCCCCGGGCCGGGGTCTGATACG. Amino acids: CASSPGPGSDT. The complete CDR3 reads CASSPGPGSDTQYF.

Details on this clone: The read falls 3 residues short of the CDR3 end, and the missing part is taken from the germline J gene. The chain combines TRBV19 with TRBJ1-2; the D is unclear. The V gene lost 5 bases and the J gene lost 2 bases, with 15 bases spanning the gap. CDR1 is LNHDA and CDR2 is SQIVND in the germline V gene (reference sequence). The CDR3 extends over 15 amino acids. The CDR3 sequence is CASSLQALINYGYTF. The CDR3 bases that were read are TGTGCCAGTAGTCTCCAGGCGCTGATAAACTATGGC.

This clone was seen a few times. The read terminates 3 residues ahead of where the CDR3 ends, so the germline J gene completes it. This sequence joins TRBV6-2 or TRBV6-3 and TRBJ2-7; 12 bases are shared with TRBD2. This CDR3 is 15 amino acids long. Trimming cost V 6 bases and J 2 bases; bases outside gene matches: 5. CDR1 is MNHEY, CDR2 SVGEGT, per germline. CDR3 DNA (partial): TGTGCCAGCAGACGACTAGCGGGAGTCCCCTACGAG. Its translation is CASRRLAGVPYE. The CDR3 in its entirety is CASRRLAGVPYEQYF.

This clone was seen only a few times. The read comes to an end 3 residues before the CDR3 does, leaving the germline J gene to fill in the end. The chain combines TRBV2 with TRBJ2-7; D unclear. CDR3 length equals 12 residues. V lost 8 bases and J lost 5, with 13 bases in between. CDR1 is SNHLY and CDR2 is FYNNEI in the germline V gene. The CDR3 reads CASSEGFDEQYF. Partial CDR3 DNA: TGTGCCAGCTCCGAAGGGTTCGACGAG.

With regard to this clone: The sequence runs out 3 residues before the end of the CDR3; the remainder is reconstructed from the germline J gene. The rearrangement uses TRBV7-9 and TRBJ1-1; D ambiguous. V was shortened by 3 bases and J by 0 bases, with 5 bases between the two germline ends. Germline-derived CDR1 and CDR2 are SEHNR and FQNEAQ (reference sequence). The CDR3 totals 13 residues. The CDR3 spells CASSLRMNTEAFF. The covered CDR3 bases are TGTGCCAGCAGCTTGCGAATGAACACTGAA.

This clone was detected ten times or more. The read terminates 3 residues ahead of where the CDR3 ends, so the germline J gene completes it. V and J are TRBV7-2 and TRBJ2-1, with 7 bases identical to TRBD2. The CDR3 is 14 amino acids. Per the germline V gene, CDR1 is SGHTA and CDR2 is FQGNSA. V dropped 3 bases and J dropped 6; count of bases not matched to a gene: 5. CDR3 residues: CASSFGGMGNEQFF. The DNA read from the CDR3 is TGTGCCAGCAGCTTCGGGGGGATGGGCAATGAG.

Comments on this clone: The read is 3 residues too short to cover the CDR3 end, so that end is filled in from the germline J gene. The J gene is TRBJ2-5, the V gene TRBV7-2, with D hard to call. Germline loops: CDR1 SGHTA, CDR2 FQGNSA. The V end lost 2 bases, the J end lost 2 bases, and 9 bases lay between the germline ends. The CDR3 contains 14 residues. This CDR3 is CASSLSGFQETQYF. The sequenced CDR3 bases are TGTGCCAGCAGCTTAAGTGGCTTTCAAGAGACC. Full variable domain (remainder filled in from reference TRBV7-2 and TRBJ2-5): GAGVSQSPSNKVTEKGKDVELRCDPISGHTALYWYRQSLGQGLEFLIYFQGNSAPDKSGLPSDRFSAERTGGSVSTLTIQRTQQEDSAVYLCASSLSGFQETQYFGPGTRLLVL.

This clone occurred a few times. The read terminates 3 residues before the CDR3 end, so the remaining end is supplied by the germline J gene. The chain combines TRBV5-1 with TRBJ1-6; D possibly corresponds to TRBD1 (6 bases). Germline CDR1 is SGHRS and CDR2 is YFSETQ. CDR3 length: 15 amino acids. With 0 bases removed from V and 8 bases from J, the gap between germline ends came to 12 bases. CDR3 residues: CASSLDPGVDSPLHF. The sequenced part of the CDR3 DNA is TGCGCCAGCAGCTTGGACCCAGGGGTCGATTCACCC. The full variable domain, with the rest looked up from reference TRBV5-1 and TRBJ1-6, is KAGVTQTPRYLIKTRGQQVTLSCSPISGHRSVSWYQQTPGQGLQFLFEYFSETQRNKGNFPGRFSGRQFSNSRSEMNVSTLELGDSALYLCASSLDPGVDSPLHFGNGTRLTVT.

This clone showed up many times. Read sequence stops 3 residues before the CDR3 end, and the germline J gene provides the missing end. The rearrangement links TRBV7-3 to TRBJ2-5; tentatively, D is TRBD2 (6 bases). Trimming took off 1 base at V and 5 bases at J, with 26 bases between the two ends. The CDR3 is 19 residues long. CDR1 and CDR2 from the germline V gene are SGHTA and FQGTGA. The covered CDR3 bases are TGTGCCAGCAGCTTAAGAGTCCCCCGGAGTCCCCCGGGGGTGGAGACC. Encoded protein: CASSLRVPRSPPGVET. The entire CDR3 protein reads CASSLRVPRSPPGVETQYF.

Concerning this clone itself: The read falls 3 residues short of the CDR3 end, and the missing part is taken from the germline J gene. The chain recombines TRBV6-2 or TRBV6-3 with TRBJ2-5, with D tentatively TRBD1 (6 bases). With 1 base removed from V and 5 bases from J, the gap between germline ends came to 20 bases. Germline CDR1 is MNHEY and CDR2 is SVGEGT. The CDR3 totals 17 residues. The covered CDR3 bases are TGTGCCAGCAGTTACTTCTTTCGGACAGACGCTAGGGAGACC. It specifies CASSYFFRTDARET. The whole CDR3 protein reads CASSYFFRTDARETQYF.

For this clone: The read terminates 3 residues before the CDR3 end, so the remaining end is supplied by the germline J gene. The gene calls are TRBV2 and TRBJ2-1; no clear D. CDR3 length: 12 residues. Germline lookup yields CDR1 SNHLY and CDR2 FYNNEI. V dropped 5 bases and J dropped 5 bases, with 7 bases sitting between them. The DNA read from the CDR3 is TGTGCCAGCAGTCACTTGGACAATGAG. Amino acid sequence: CASSHLDNE. The complete CDR3 protein is CASSHLDNEQFF.

With regard to this clone: The CDR3 end falls 3 residues outside the read, so it is completed with the germline J gene. The chain has TRBV30 and TRBJ2-6; TRBD2 is a possible D gene (5 bases). Germline V gene lookup returns CDR1 GTSNPN and CDR2 SVGIG (reference sequence). V lost 3 bases, J lost 4 bases, and 10 bases lay in between. The CDR3 covers 14 residues. The DNA read from the CDR3 is TGTGCCTGGAGGAGGGTAGTCGGGGCCAACGTC. It yields the protein CAWRRVVGANV. The CDR3, in full, reads CAWRRVVGANVLTF.

This clone has a handful of counts. The DNA ends 3 residues before the CDR3 does, and the rest of the CDR3 is filled in from the germline J gene. The same CDR3 also results from other DNA sequences found in this sample. The chain carries TRBV7-8 and TRBJ2-1; D perhaps matches TRBD2 (5 bases). V was shortened by 9 bases and J by 7 bases, with 25 bases between the two germline ends. Germline V gives CDR1 SGHVS, CDR2 FQNEAQ. The CDR3 contains 16 residues. CDR3 amino acids: CARLPGPGGPGNEQFF. CDR3 DNA, as far as it was read: TGTGCCAGACTACCCGGCCCTGGTGGTCCGGGGAATGAG.

The table lists this clone with a few counts. Sequencing ends 3 residues short of the CDR3 end; the germline J gene provides the rest. J is TRBJ1-2 and V is TRBV5-1; D is possibly TRBD1 (6 bases). This CDR3 contains 12 residues. V was cut by 5 bases and J by 7 bases, with 12 bases left in between. Per the germline V gene, CDR1 is SGHRS and CDR2 is YFSETQ. The sequenced part of the CDR3 DNA is TGCGCCAGCAGTACAGGGTCAGGTGGC. Its translation is CASSTGSGG. The CDR3 in its entirety is CASSTGSGGYTF.

A word on this clone: The read ends 3 residues early relative to the CDR3; the germline J gene fills the gap. V is TRBV7-6 and J is TRBJ2-1, with 10 positions matching TRBD2. This CDR3 has 17 amino acids. Germline CDR1 and CDR2: SGHVS and FNYEAQ. V trimming: 1 base; J trimming: 6 bases; junction bases outside the gene matches: 9. The CDR3 sequence: CASSLVPLAGAFNEQFF. The sequenced CDR3 bases are TGTGCCAGCAGCTTAGTACCCCTAGCGGGAGCGTTCAATGAG.

A word on this clone: Coverage ceases 3 residues before the CDR3 finishes, and the germline J gene fills in the end. The rearrangement links TRBV7-9 to TRBJ1-3; 7 bases fit TRBD1. The CDR3 covers 15 residues. After removal of 5 bases from V and 0 bases from J, the junction contained 4 bases not matched to a gene. CDR1 is SEHNR, CDR2 FQNEAQ, per germline (reference sequence). Incomplete CDR3 DNA: TGTGCCAGCAGCCACACAGGGGCCTCTGGAAACACC. This sequence encodes CASSHTGASGNT. The whole CDR3 region reads CASSHTGASGNTIYF.

In this sample, this clone turned up many times. The CDR3 end is not reached by the read, which stops 3 residues before it; the germline J gene fills it in. V and J are TRBV6-2 or TRBV6-3 and TRBJ1-1, with a possible D match to TRBD1 (6 bases). CDR3 length: 13 residues. Germline V gene data show CDR1 as MNHEY and CDR2 as SVGEGT. Trimming removed 5 bases at V and 4 bases at J, with 11 bases between. The CDR3 sequence: CASSRGQLTEAFF. The part of the CDR3 DNA that was read is TGTGCCAGCAGTCGCGGACAGCTCACTGAA.

A note on this clone: The read ends 3 residues before the CDR3 terminus; that terminus is restored from the germline J gene. The V gene is TRBV18, the J gene TRBJ1-4; D perhaps matches TRBD1 (5 bases). CDR1 KGHSH and CDR2 LQKENI come from the germline V gene. CDR3 length: 16 amino acids. Trimming cost V 6 bases and J 6 bases, with 20 bases left between them. CDR3 region: CASSRLRGDGDEKLFF. The sequenced part of the CDR3 DNA is TGTGCCAGCTCCCGCTTGAGGGGAGACGGTGATGAAAAA. The whole variable domain, remainder taken from reference TRBV18 and TRBJ1-4, is NAGVMQNPRHLVRRRGQEARLRCSPMKGHSHVYWYRQLPEEGLKFMVYLQKENIIDESGMPKERFSAEFPKEGPSILRIQQVVRGDSAAYFCASSRLRGDGDEKLFFGSGTQLSVL.

To note about this clone: Sequencing ends 3 residues short of the CDR3 end; the germline J gene provides the rest. V usage is TRBV7-2 and J usage is TRBJ2-5; D is unresolved. Germline V gene data show CDR1 as SGHTA and CDR2 as FQGNSA. The V end was cut by 5 bases, the J end by 4 bases, with 8 bases between. The CDR3 loop spans 12 amino acids. This chain's CDR3 is CASSLGAETQYF. The CDR3 DNA, read in part, is TGTGCCAGCAGCCTAGGAGCAGAGACC.

This clone was found many times. CDR3 region: CASSRTSVSSGSYNEQFF. Incomplete CDR3 DNA: TGTGCCAGTAGTAGGACTAGCGTTTCGTCCGGCTCCTACAATGAG. The genes are TRBV19 and TRBJ2-1; TRBD2 matches at 9 bases. Read data end 3 residues before the CDR3 end; the end is taken from the germline J gene. The CDR3 has 18 residues. J was trimmed by 0 bases and V by 4 bases; bases with no gene match: 10. Germline CDR1 reads LNHDA; CDR2 reads SQIVND (reference sequence).

Turning to this clone: Coverage ceases 3 residues before the CDR3 finishes, and the germline J gene fills in the end. The chain is built from TRBV7-9 and TRBJ2-5, with TRBD1 matching 9 bases. Trimming removed 1 base from V and 5 bases from J; junction bases left unmatched: 5. This CDR3 is built from 15 residues. CDR1 and CDR2 from the germline V gene are SEHNR and FQNEAQ (reference sequence). The CDR3 bases that were read are TGTGCCAGCAGCTTAGGGACAGGGGCTACGGAGACC. Its translation is CASSLGTGATET. The full CDR3 protein is CASSLGTGATETQYF.

This clone was recorded many times. The read ends 3 residues shy of where the CDR3 ends; the end is completed using the germline J gene. The chain employs TRBV10-3 and TRBJ2-5, with a weak D call TRBD2 (5 bases). Germline V gives CDR1 ENHRY, CDR2 SYGVKD. Trimming left V 10 bases short and J 1 base short, with 7 bases between. This CDR3 is 11 amino acids long. The DNA read from the CDR3 is TGTGCCACCGGGGTCCAAGAGACC. It yields the protein CATGVQET. The entire CDR3 sequence reads CATGVQETQYF.

The table lists this clone with a few counts. The read comes to an end 3 residues before the CDR3 does, leaving the germline J gene to fill in the end. This chain joins TRBV19 and TRBJ2-1; 9 bases line up with TRBD2. The trim removed 11 bases at V and 5 bases at J, leaving 19 bases unmatched. Germline values: CDR1 LNHDA, CDR2 SQIVND (reference sequence). There are 17 residues in the CDR3. CDR3 DNA, as far as it was read: TGTGCCTGTCACCGCGGGAGGGCTAAAAACAGCGACAATGAG. This translates into CACHRGRAKNSDNE. The CDR3 as a whole reads CACHRGRAKNSDNEQFF.